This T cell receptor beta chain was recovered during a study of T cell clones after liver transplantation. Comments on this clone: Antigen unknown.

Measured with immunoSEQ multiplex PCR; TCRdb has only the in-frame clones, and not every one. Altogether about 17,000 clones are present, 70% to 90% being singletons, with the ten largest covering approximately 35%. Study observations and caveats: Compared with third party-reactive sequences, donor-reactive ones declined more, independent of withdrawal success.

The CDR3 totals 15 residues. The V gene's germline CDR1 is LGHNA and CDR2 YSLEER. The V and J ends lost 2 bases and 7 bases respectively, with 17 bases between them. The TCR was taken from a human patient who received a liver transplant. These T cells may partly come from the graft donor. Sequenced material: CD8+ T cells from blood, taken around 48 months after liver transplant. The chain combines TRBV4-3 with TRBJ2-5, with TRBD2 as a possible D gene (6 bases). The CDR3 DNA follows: TGCGCCAGCAGCCAATCCGGGACTGACTTGTTGACCCAGTACTTC. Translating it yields CASSQSGTDLLTQYF.